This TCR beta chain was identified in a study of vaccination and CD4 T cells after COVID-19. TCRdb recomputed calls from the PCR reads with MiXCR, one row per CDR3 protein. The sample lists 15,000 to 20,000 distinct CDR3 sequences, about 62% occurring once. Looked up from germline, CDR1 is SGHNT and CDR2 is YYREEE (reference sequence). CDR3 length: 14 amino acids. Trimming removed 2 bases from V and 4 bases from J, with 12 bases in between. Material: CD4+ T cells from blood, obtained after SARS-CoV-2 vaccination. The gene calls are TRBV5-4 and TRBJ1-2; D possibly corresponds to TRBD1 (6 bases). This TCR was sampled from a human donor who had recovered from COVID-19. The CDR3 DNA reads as TGTGCCAGCAGCTTAAAGACAGGACTCTATGGCTACACCTTC. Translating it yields CASSLKTGLYGYTF. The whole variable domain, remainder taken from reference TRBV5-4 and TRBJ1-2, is ETGVTQSPTHLIKTRGQQVTLRCSSQSGHNTVSWYQQALGQGPQFIFQYYREEENGRGNFPPRFSGLQFPNYSSELNVNALELDDSALYLCASSLKTGLYGYTFGSGTRLTVV.